The rows below give T cell receptor beta chains drawn from one sample of a study of cytomegalovirus exposure and HLA in healthy donors. Assay used: immunoSEQ multiplex PCR; TCRdb lists only in-frame clones, some missing. Of about 130,000 clones listed, nearly 90% are singletons. Sequences were obtained from PBMCs. The receptors derive from a man aged 25 to 45 in good health and CMV-seronegative. CDR3s include the opening cysteine and the closing phenylalanine or tryptophan. Fields, in order: D gene, J gene, V gene, clone size, CDR3 protein, CDR3 DNA. A D gene is named only where the DNA matches it firmly. Rows give clone size only sometimes, using once, few, many, or a class for an expanded clone.

>-|TRBJ2-7|TRBV5-8|-
CASSYSISYEQYF
TGTGCCAGCAGCTACTCGATCTCCTACGAGCAGTACTTC
>TRBD2|TRBJ2-2|TRBV5-1|-
CASRWGLAVGELFF
TGCGCCAGCAGATGGGGACTAGCCGTCGGGGAGCTGTTTTTT
>-|TRBJ1-6|TRBV27|once
CASSFGDRYNSPLHF
TGTGCCAGCAGTTTTGGAGACAGGTATAATTCACCCCTCCACTTT
>-|TRBJ1-1|TRBV29-1|-
CSVQGMNTEAFF
TGCAGCGTGCAGGGAATGAACACTGAAGCTTTCTTT
>-|TRBJ1-2|TRBV5-3|once
CARSPRFRGSRMNGYTF
TGTGCCAGAAGCCCTAGGTTCCGGGGAAGTAGGATGAATGGCTACACCTTC
>TRBD1|TRBJ2-5|TRBV7-3|-
CASSLSHRGARETQYF
TGTGCCAGCAGCTTATCTCACAGGGGGGCGAGGGAGACCCAGTACTTC
>-|TRBJ2-7|TRBV2|-
CASSEEGAFYEQYF
TGTGCCAGCAGTGAAGAAGGGGCCTTCTACGAGCAGTACTTC
>TRBD2|TRBJ2-1|TRBV19|-
CASKLAAGEYNEQFF
TGTGCCAGTAAATTGGCGGCGGGGGAATACAATGAGCAGTTCTTC
>-|TRBJ2-7|TRBV28|-
CASSLGGGPDEQYF
TGTGCCAGCAGTTTAGGGGGGGGGCCCGACGAGCAGTACTTC
>TRBD1|TRBJ2-7|TRBV7-6|-
CASSSGQGLSYEQYF
TGTGCCAGCAGCTCCGGACAGGGACTCTCCTACGAGCAGTACTTC
>-|TRBJ1-1|TRBV5-1|-
CASSRRDTEAFF
TGCGCCAGCAGCCGCCGGGACACTGAAGCTTTCTTT
>-|TRBJ2-1|TRBV7-6|-
CASSLVLALVEQFF
TGTGCCAGCAGCTTAGTTCTAGCGTTGGTCGAGCAGTTCTTC
>TRBD2|TRBJ2-1|TRBV28|-
CASRVGGSSQNEQFF
TGTGCCAGCAGGGTGGGGGGGAGTTCCCAAAATGAGCAGTTCTTC
>-|TRBJ2-7|TRBV25-1|few
CASRQTYEQYF
TGTGCCAGTCGACAGACCTACGAGCAGTACTTC
>TRBD2|TRBJ2-1|TRBV7-6|-
CASSPPEGRGGYNEQFF
TGTGCCAGCAGCCCCCCCGAGGGGCGGGGGGGCTACAATGAGCAGTTCTTC
>TRBD2|TRBJ2-5|TRBV27|-
CASSQKLPLAGDRETQYF
TGTGCCAGCAGTCAAAAATTACCTCTAGCGGGGGATCGAGAGACCCAGTACTTC
>-|TRBJ1-4|TRBV27|once
CASSPPGLRGEKLFF
TGTGCCAGCAGTCCCCCGGGACTCCGGGGTGAAAAACTGTTTTTT
>-|TRBJ2-7|TRBV27|-
CASSLSRGFYEQYF
TGTGCCAGCAGTTTATCACGGGGGTTCTACGAGCAGTACTTC
>-|TRBJ1-2|TRBV18|once
CASSPQDQNYGYTF
TGTGCCAGCTCACCACAAGATCAGAACTATGGCTACACCTTC
>-|TRBJ2-7|TRBV10-3|-
CAIRRTGISYEQYF
TGTGCCATCCGTCGTACAGGGATCTCCTACGAGCAGTACTTC
>-|TRBJ2-7|TRBV15|few
CATSRVSNSLDEQYF
TGTGCCACCAGCAGAGTAAGTAATTCCCTAGACGAGCAGTACTTC
>-|TRBJ1-6|TRBV28|-
CASSPPATRGPLHF
TGTGCCAGCAGTCCCCCGGCGACCAGAGGGCCCCTCCACTTT
>TRBD2|TRBJ2-5|TRBV11-2|-
CASSSLAGARETQYF
TGTGCCAGCAGCTCCCTAGCGGGGGCCCGGGAGACCCAGTACTTC
>TRBD1|TRBJ2-5|TRBV29-1|-
CSTNRDRPQETQYF
TGCAGCACCAACCGGGACAGGCCCCAAGAGACCCAGTACTTC
>TRBD1|TRBJ1-6|TRBV5-1|few
CASSPEGQMNSPLHF
TGCGCCAGCAGCCCTGAGGGACAGATGAATTCACCCCTCCACTTT
>-|TRBJ2-7|TRBV14|-
CASSQDLDLRIYEQYF
TGTGCCAGCAGCCAAGACCTAGATCTTCGGATCTACGAGCAGTACTTC
>TRBD2|TRBJ2-2|TRBV7-7|-
CASSIGLAENTGELFF
TGTGCTAGCAGCATTGGACTAGCGGAGAACACCGGGGAGCTGTTTTTT
>-|TRBJ1-3|TRBV6-6|-
CASSGRGTGNTIYF
TGTGCCAGCAGTGGGCGGGGAACTGGAAACACCATATATTTT
>-|TRBJ1-1|TRBV9|-
CASSDEAAPATEAFF
TGTGCCAGCAGTGACGAGGCAGCGCCGGCCACTGAAGCTTTCTTT
>-|TRBJ1-5|TRBV6-1|-
CASSEQGRQPQHF
TGTGCCAGCAGTGAACAGGGGCGTCAGCCCCAGCATTTT
>-|TRBJ2-2|TRBV28|few
CATRPGGYTGELFF
TGTGCCACCAGGCCAGGGGGGTACACCGGGGAGCTGTTTTTT
>TRBD2|TRBJ2-1|TRBV6-5|-
CASSSRGGEHYNEQFF
TGTGCCAGCAGTTCCCGGGGGGGCGAACATTACAATGAGCAGTTCTTC
>TRBD2|TRBJ2-3|TRBV7-9|-
CASSALAGGTTQYF
TGTGCCAGCAGCGCTCTAGCGGGGGGGACTACGCAGTATTTT
>TRBD2|TRBJ2-2|TRBV6-6|-
CASSRPTSGGAGELFF
TGTGCCAGCAGCCGCCCGACTAGCGGGGGGGCCGGGGAGCTGTTTTTT
>-|TRBJ2-5|TRBV11-2|once
CASSRRSPGRRGETQYF
TGTGCCAGCAGCCGTCGTTCACCGGGCCGGAGGGGAGAGACCCAGTACTTC
>TRBD1|TRBJ2-7|TRBV6-1|-
CASSLTGQGNEQYF
TGTGCCAGCAGTCTGACGGGACAGGGGAACGAGCAGTACTTC
>-|TRBJ2-7|TRBV6-5|-
CASRTSGFSYEQYF
TGTGCCAGCAGAACTTCGGGGTTTTCCTACGAGCAGTACTTC
>TRBD1|TRBJ1-3|TRBV4-2|few
CASSQQGASGNTIYF
TGTGCCAGCAGCCAACAGGGGGCGTCTGGAAACACCATATATTTT
>TRBD2|TRBJ2-1|TRBV9|-
CASSGEGRDEQFF
TGTGCCAGCAGCGGGGAGGGACGGGATGAGCAGTTCTTC
>-|TRBJ2-2|TRBV11-1|-
CASSPRGLGTGELFF
TGTGCCAGCAGCCCCCGAGGGTTGGGCACCGGGGAGCTGTTTTTT
>TRBD1|TRBJ1-2|TRBV7-2|-
CASSLGTEAYGYTF
TGTGCCAGCAGTCTGGGGACAGAAGCTTATGGCTACACCTTC
>TRBD1|TRBJ2-5|TRBV9|-
CASSPPGQGARKETQYF
TGTGCCAGCAGCCCTCCCGGACAGGGGGCGAGGAAGGAGACCCAGTACTTC
>-|TRBJ1-2|TRBV5-1|-
CASSLLDGKNGYTF
TGCGCCAGCAGCTTGCTGGACGGGAAGAATGGCTACACCTTC
>TRBD2|TRBJ2-1|TRBV7-6|-
CASSREAGRGDNEQFF
TGTGCCAGCAGCCGAGAGGCAGGGCGGGGGGACAATGAGCAGTTCTTC
>TRBD1|TRBJ2-5|TRBV5-6|-
CASSTSGTGRGETQYF
TGTGCCAGCAGCACCTCCGGGACAGGGAGGGGTGAGACCCAGTACTTC
>-|TRBJ1-2|TRBV6-5|-
CASSPTEVYGYTF
TGTGCCAGCAGCCCGACAGAAGTTTATGGCTACACCTTC
>TRBD1|TRBJ1-1|TRBV18|-
CASSPPGQQDTEAFF
TGTGCCAGCTCACCTCCGGGACAGCAAGACACTGAAGCTTTCTTT
>TRBD1|TRBJ2-3|TRBV5-4|once
CASRSLQGAADTQYF
TGTGCCAGCAGATCGTTGCAGGGGGCCGCAGATACGCAGTATTTT
>TRBD1|TRBJ1-5|TRBV7-9|-
CASSIGTGSSNQPQHF
TGTGCCAGCAGCATCGGGACAGGGAGTAGCAATCAGCCCCAGCATTTT
>-|TRBJ1-1|TRBV2|-
CASSERPFLEAFF
TGTGCCAGCAGTGAGCGTCCGTTTCTTGAAGCTTTCTTT
>-|TRBJ2-5|TRBV5-1|-
CASSLGSGETQYF
TGCGCCAGCAGCTTGGGTAGCGGAGAGACCCAGTACTTC
>-|TRBJ2-2|TRBV4-1|few
CASSPRQAGWAGELFF
TGCGCCAGCAGCCCTCGACAGGCGGGTTGGGCCGGGGAGCTGTTTTTT
>-|TRBJ1-6|TRBV6-6|-
CASSLQGNSPLHF
TGTGCCAGCAGTTTGCAGGGAAATTCACCCCTCCACTTT